This record looks at one TCR beta chain sequence and its context. The antigen is not known. These data are taken from a study of T cell responses to AZD1222 COVID-19 vaccine. Assay: immunoSEQ multiplex PCR; the TCRdb copy retains only in-frame clones and omits some. The table has approximately 100,000 clones, just over 85% seen once. Germline CDR1 and CDR2: SGHDN and FVKESK. The CDR3 has 14 amino acids. V was trimmed by 1 base and J by 0 bases, leaving 5 bases between them. General study findings and limits: Seropositivity was recorded at baseline in only five to seven AZD1222 recipients.

The sequencing used peripheral blood, collected on day 0 of AZD1222 vaccination. The J gene is TRBJ2-3, the V gene TRBV14; D not resolved. The sequence was collected from an adult in good health. The CDR3 coding sequence is TGTGCCAGCAGCCAAGTTAGCAGCACAGATACGCAGTATTTT. Translating it yields CASSQVSSTDTQYF.